This TCR beta chain is from a study of blood T cell repertoires in COVID-19. The CDR3 contains 16 residues. The V gene lost 4 bases and the J gene lost 6 bases, with 20 bases spanning the gap. Looked up from germline, CDR1 is LGHDT and CDR2 is YNNKEL (reference sequence). The protocol was immunoSEQ multiplex PCR, while the TCRdb copy is restricted to in-frame clones and leaves out a portion. The data hold 200,000 to 250,000 clones, with under 85% observed a single time. Material for sequencing was peripheral blood. This chain uses TRBV3-1 (or the pseudogene TRBV3-2) with TRBJ2-3, with a possible D match to TRBD2 (6 bases). This clonotype was obtained from a woman younger than 45 with COVID-19, enrolled during active disease. CDR3 region: CASSPGRAGIRDTQYF. CDR3 nucleotide sequence: TGTGCCAGCAGCCCCGGACGGGCGGGGATTCGCGATACGCAGTATTTT.